The 32 T cell receptor beta chains below come from one sample, sequenced in a study of T-cell memory formation after mild COVID-19 (dated by TCRdb to the early 2020s). The library was generated by 5' RACE. The run used an Illumina NovaSeq 6000. The raw public data were reprocessed by TCRdb itself: fastp quality trimming at Q25, MiXCR clonotype calling, in-frame beta chains only. Every entry covers one CDR3 protein and lists the most common genes and DNA from its rows. In this sample the table shows about 210,000 distinct CDR3 sequences, 27% of which occur a single time. The ten largest clones add up to roughly an eighth of the sample. Sequenced material: PBMCs or a T cell subset sorted from them (not recorded which). Source of these receptors: an adult woman who had mild COVID-19 (a few samples of this study predate the infection). The sample titles of this study are shuffled in the database, so cell type and time point are left out; the donor was told from shared clones.

This clonotype was seen more than once but under ten times. The rearrangement uses TRBV5-1 and TRBJ2-3; 9 nucleotides align to TRBD2. This CDR3 is built from 16 residues. V lost 2 bases and J lost 2; bases outside the gene matches: 6. Germline CDR1 reads SGHRS; CDR2 reads YFSETQ. In DNA form, the CDR3 reads TGCGCCAGCAGCTTAATTAGCGGGAGTCCCACAGATACGCAGTATTTT. Translating it yields CASSLISGSPTDTQYF.

V is TRBV9 and J is TRBJ2-5; D remains unclear. From germline, CDR1 is SGDLS and CDR2 YYNGEE. With 1 base removed from V and 5 bases from J, the gap between germline ends came to 9 bases. This CDR3 has 13 residues. The CDR3 coding sequence is TGTGCCAGCAGCGTAAGGGCGTCGGAGACCCAGTACTTC. Translation gives CASSVRASETQYF.

In its sample, this clonotype was seen a few times. The genes are TRBV7-3 and TRBJ2-1; the D gene is possibly TRBD1 (8 bases). This CDR3 spans 16 amino acids. Germline CDR1 and CDR2: SGHTA and FQGTGA. V was trimmed by 5 bases and J by 2 bases, leaving 16 bases between them. In DNA, the CDR3 is TGTGCCAGCAGCCCAAGCGGGACAGGAGCCTACAATGAGCAGTTCTTC. As protein: CASSPSGTGAYNEQFF.

The sample holds a few counts of this clonotype. V gene TRBV6-2 or TRBV6-3 combines with J gene TRBJ2-2, with D maybe TRBD2 (5 bases). This CDR3 contains 13 residues. Trimming pared 2 bases from V and 6 bases from J, leaving 7 bases between. CDR1 is MNHEY and CDR2 is SVGEGT in the germline V gene. The CDR3 region has the DNA TGTGCCAGCAGTTACGGCGGGTCCGGGGAGCTGTTTTTT. This encodes CASSYGGSGELFF.

The chain joins TRBV27 to TRBJ1-2, with 12 bases aligning to TRBD1. Germline V gene lookup returns CDR1 MNHEY and CDR2 SMNVEV (reference sequence). V lost 5 bases to trimming and J lost 7 bases; unmatched junction nucleotides: 5. The CDR3 runs 14 residues. The CDR3 spells CASSHGTGGPGYTF. The DNA for the CDR3 is TGTGCCAGCAGTCACGGGACAGGGGGCCCTGGCTACACCTTC.

This clonotype appeared once. One end of the junction is discordant with germline, which a read error may explain. The chain links TRBV7-7 to TRBJ2-7; 10 nucleotides line up with TRBD1. From germline, CDR1 is SSHAT and CDR2 FNYEAQ (reference sequence). The length of the CDR3 is 15 residues. Here the CDR3 reads CASSFGQGDAYEQYF. In DNA, the CDR3 is TGTGCTAGCAGCTTCGGACAGGGGGACGCCTACGAGCAGTACTTC.

This clonotype has only a few counts. The rearrangement uses TRBV7-2 and TRBJ2-3, with 8 positions matching TRBD2. The V segment lost 5 bases and the J segment 3 bases; nucleotides outside the gene matches: 13. From germline, CDR1 is SGHTA and CDR2 FQGNSA. The CDR3 totals 17 residues. The CDR3 nucleotides are TGTGCCAGCAGCCCCCCAGCGGGAGAGGAGTGGACAGATACGCAGTATTTT. This sequence encodes CASSPPAGEEWTDTQYF. Full variable domain (rest looked up from reference TRBV7-2 and TRBJ2-3): GAGVSQSPSNKVTEKGKDVELRCDPISGHTALYWYRQSLGQGLEFLIYFQGNSAPDKSGLPSDRFSAERTGGSVSTLTIQRTQQEDSAVYLCASSPPAGEEWTDTQYFGPGTRLTVL.

The chain employs TRBV11-2 and TRBJ2-1; 9 bases align to TRBD1. The CDR3 is made up of 15 amino acids. Trimming removed 10 bases from V and 9 bases from J; junction bases left unmatched: 16. Germline lookup yields CDR1 SGHAT and CDR2 FQNNGV. The CDR3: CATTPGQGPDGEQFF. Here the CDR3 DNA reads TGTGCCACCACCCCGGGACAGGGCCCCGATGGTGAGCAGTTCTTC.

The J gene is TRBJ2-7, the V gene TRBV18, with D possibly matching TRBD2 (6 bases). The CDR3 extends over 14 amino acids. Germline V gene sequence: CDR1 KGHSH, CDR2 LQKENI. V dropped 2 bases and J dropped 2 bases, with 10 bases sitting between them. CDR3 DNA: TGTGCCAGCTCACCAGCGGGATGGACCTACGAGCAGTACTTC. This sequence encodes CASSPAGWTYEQYF.

V gene TRBV7-9 combines with J gene TRBJ1-1; D gene ambiguous. Deletions cut 0 bases from V and 1 base from J, with 6 bases between. The CDR3 is 14 amino acids. Germline V gene data show CDR1 as SEHNR and CDR2 as FQNEAQ (reference sequence). The CDR3 is CASSLATRNTEAFF. The CDR3 nucleotides are TGTGCCAGCAGCTTAGCGACGCGGAACACTGAAGCTTTCTTT.

The chain employs TRBV6-8 and TRBJ2-4, with 10 positions matching TRBD1. The CDR3 contains 13 residues. The V gene's germline CDR1 is MNHGY and CDR2 SAAAGT. V gave up 9 bases and J gave up 6 bases; unmatched junction bases: 5. The CDR3, as DNA: TGTGCCAGAGGGACAGGGGCGGGAAACATTCAGTACTTC. It specifies CARGTGAGNIQYF.

This clonotype showed up just a few times. The CDR3 loop reads CASSLAGGRTYNEQFF. Written as DNA, the CDR3 is TGTGCCAGCAGCTTGGCTGGGGGACGGACCTACAATGAGCAGTTCTTC. V is TRBV5-4 and J is TRBJ2-1; D could derive from TRBD1 or TRBD2 (5 bases each). Trimming pared 0 bases from V and 2 bases from J, leaving 12 bases between. This CDR3 has 16 residues. Germline V gives CDR1 SGHNT, CDR2 YYREEE (reference sequence). Combining the CDR3 with reference TRBV5-4 and TRBJ2-1 gives the whole variable domain ETGVTQSPTHLIKTRGQQVTLRCSSQSGHNTVSWYQQALGQGPQFIFQYYREEENGRGNFPPRFSGLQFPNYSSELNVNALELDDSALYLCASSLAGGRTYNEQFFGPGTRLTVL.

This clonotype was counted a few times. This chain links TRBV20-1 with TRBJ1-2; tentative D call: TRBD1 (6 bases). This CDR3 has 13 amino acids. CDR1 DFQATT and CDR2 SNEGSKA come from the germline V gene (reference sequence). Trimming stripped 3 bases from V and 1 base from J, with 9 bases between. This CDR3 reads CSASHRDNYGYTF. The CDR3 DNA follows: TGCAGTGCTAGCCACAGGGATAACTATGGCTACACCTTC.

The rearrangement joins TRBV15 to TRBJ1-1; D is unresolved. This CDR3 contains 14 residues. Germline values: CDR1 LNHNV, CDR2 YYDKDF (reference sequence). The V end was cut by 0 bases, the J end by 10 bases, with 15 bases between. The CDR3 reads CATSRDLSSSGAFF. The CDR3 bases are TGTGCCACCAGCAGAGATCTGTCGAGTTCTGGAGCTTTCTTT.

This clonotype was picked up a small number of times. This sequence joins TRBV13 and TRBJ2-1; TRBD2 matches at 9 bases. The CDR3 has 16 residues. Germline CDR1 PRHDT, CDR2 FYEKMQ (reference sequence). With V trimmed by 4 bases and J by 8 bases, 12 bases remained unmatched. This CDR3 reads CASSSIAGVRADEQFF. The CDR3 DNA is TGTGCCAGCAGCTCCATAGCGGGAGTGCGGGCAGATGAGCAGTTCTTC.

The rearrangement uses TRBV29-1 and TRBJ2-1; weak D call: TRBD1 (6 bases). The V gene lost 7 bases and the J gene lost 5 bases, with 18 bases spanning the gap. The CDR3 extends over 14 amino acids. Germline CDR1 is SQVTM and CDR2 is ANQGSEA. CDR3 bases: TGCAGCGGGAGGAATACAGGGTGGGACAATGAGCAGTTCTTC. Amino acid sequence: CSGRNTGWDNEQFF.

The CDR3 DNA sequence: TGTGCCAGTCCCGGACTAGCGGGAGTGAGGTACGAGCAGTACTTC. Translated: CASPGLAGVRYEQYF. This chain connects TRBV19 to TRBJ2-7, with TRBD2 matching 13 bases. Losses at the gene ends were 8 bases for V and 4 bases for J; bases not matched to a gene: 8. CDR1 and CDR2 from the germline V gene are LNHDA and SQIVND (reference sequence). The CDR3 sequence is 15 residues long.

The V call is TRBV5-1, the J call TRBJ2-1; TRBD1 matches 8 bases. The CDR3 consists of 18 residues. The germline V gene encodes CDR1 SGHRS and CDR2 YFSETQ. The ends lost 3 bases at V and 6 bases at J; junction bases unmatched: 17. The CDR3 region has the DNA TGCGCCAGCAGCTCCAGGTCGCGGACAGGGATGATGCCCAATGAGCAGTTCTTC. Its protein product is CASSSRSRTGMMPNEQFF. The whole variable domain, filled in from reference TRBV5-1 and TRBJ2-1, reads KAGVTQTPRYLIKTRGQQVTLSCSPISGHRSVSWYQQTPGQGLQFLFEYFSETQRNKGNFPGRFSGRQFSNSRSEMNVSTLELGDSALYLCASSSRSRTGMMPNEQFFGPGTRLTVL.

This clonotype has ten or more counts. Here the CDR3 reads CASSLGLADTDTQYF. Written as DNA, the CDR3 is TGTGCCAGCAGCCTCGGACTAGCGGACACAGATACGCAGTATTTT. This chain joins TRBV7-9 and TRBJ2-3; 10 bases align to TRBD2. V lost 5 bases and J lost 2; bases outside the gene matches: 4. Germline loops: CDR1 SEHNR, CDR2 FQNEAQ (reference sequence). The CDR3 has 15 amino acids. Combining the CDR3 with reference TRBV7-9 and TRBJ2-3 gives the whole variable domain DTGVSQNPRHKITKRGQNVTFRCDPISEHNRLYWYRQTLGQGPEFLTYFQNEAQLEKSRLLSDRFSAERPKGSFSTLEIQRTEQGDSAMYLCASSLGLADTDTQYFGPGTRLTVL.

This clonotype showed up just a few times. The V call is TRBV3-1, the J call TRBJ1-5; a possible D gene is TRBD1 (5 bases). Trimming took off 0 bases at V and 3 bases at J, with 9 bases between the two ends. This CDR3 region has 15 residues. Germline CDR1 reads LGHDT; CDR2 reads YNNKEL (reference sequence). In DNA, the CDR3 is TGTGCCAGCAGCCAAGATAGACAGCCCAATCAGCCCCAGCATTTT. Translating gives CASSQDRQPNQPQHF.

CDR3 region: CATSDFDASYGYTF. For the CDR3, the DNA is TGTGCCACCAGTGATTTTGACGCCTCATATGGCTACACCTTC. The gene calls are TRBV24-1 and TRBJ1-2, with D unclear. The CDR3 covers 14 residues. V lost 1 base and J lost 5, with 10 bases in between. Germline V gene data show CDR1 as KGHDR and CDR2 as SFDVKD.

In this sample, this clonotype turned up a few times. The genes are TRBV20-1 and TRBJ2-7; 9 nucleotides match TRBD2. The CDR3 length is 15 residues. The J segment lost 2 bases and the V segment lost 0 bases, leaving 5 bases of the junction unmatched. Looked up from germline, CDR1 is DFQATT and CDR2 is SNEGSKA (reference sequence). The CDR3, as DNA: TGCAGTGCTAGAGATAGCCAGCGGGGGGCCTACGAGCAGTACTTC. Protein sequence: CSARDSQRGAYEQYF.

This clonotype was seen only a few times. CDR3 region: CASSYSGAGGREQYF. DNA of the CDR3: TGTGCCAGCAGTTATTCCGGAGCGGGAGGGCGCGAGCAGTACTTC. The gene calls are TRBV6-2 or TRBV6-3 and TRBJ2-7, with 10 bases matching TRBD2. Germline CDR1 is MNHEY and CDR2 is SVGEGT. The junction had 8 bases not matched to a gene; V was cut back by 3 bases and J by 6 bases. This CDR3 spans 15 amino acids.

This clonotype was seen more than once but under ten times. This chain links TRBV29-1 with TRBJ2-1; unclear D gene. The germline gives CDR1 SQVTM, CDR2 ANQGSEA. V lost 3 bases to trimming and J lost 2 bases, with 14 bases between them. CDR3 length: 15 amino acids. The CDR3 reads CSVDLDRLPYNEQFF. The CDR3 region has the DNA TGCAGCGTTGATTTAGACCGATTACCCTACAATGAGCAGTTCTTC.

Only a few counts were recorded for this clonotype. The chain has TRBV7-9 and TRBJ2-2; 8 bases are shared with TRBD2. The germline CDR1 and CDR2 sequences are SEHNR and FQNEAQ (reference sequence). V shed 4 bases and J 6 bases; nucleotides not matched to a gene: 4. This CDR3 is 14 amino acids long. Here the CDR3 DNA reads TGTGCCAGCAGCTCTTCCGGGGGGGCCGGGGAGCTGTTTTTT. Translation gives CASSSSGGAGELFF. The full variable domain, rest sourced from reference TRBV7-9 and TRBJ2-2, is DTGVSQNPRHKITKRGQNVTFRCDPISEHNRLYWYRQTLGQGPEFLTYFQNEAQLEKSRLLSDRFSAERPKGSFSTLEIQRTEQGDSAMYLCASSSSGGAGELFFGEGSRLTVL.

The J gene is TRBJ1-1, the V gene TRBV9; no clear D. V was shortened by 4 bases and J by 1 base, with 14 bases between the two germline ends. CDR1 and CDR2 from the germline V gene are SGDLS and YYNGEE. The CDR3 is 15 residues long. Here the CDR3 DNA reads TGTGCCAGCAGCCCGAGGGCGGGATCGAACACTGAAGCTTTCTTT. Amino acid sequence: CASSPRAGSNTEAFF.

The rearrangement joins TRBV30 to TRBJ1-1, with D perhaps matching TRBD1 (5 bases). The V end lost 0 bases, the J end lost 0 bases, and 8 bases lay between the germline ends. Germline CDR1 GTSNPN, CDR2 SVGIG (reference sequence). The CDR3 consists of 14 residues. The CDR3 DNA is TGTGCCTGGAGTGTACCGGGGGTGAACACTGAAGCTTTCTTT. This sequence encodes CAWSVPGVNTEAFF.

The rearrangement links TRBV12-3 or TRBV12-4 to TRBJ2-7, with TRBD1 identical over 11 bases. Trimming at V came to 5 bases and at J to 6 bases, leaving 21 bases not matched to a gene. The CDR3 is 19 amino acids. CDR3 DNA sequence: TGTGCCAGCAGTAAGCTAACCGGACTCCGGGACAGGGGGGATACCGAGCAGTACTTC. Its protein is CASSKLTGLRDRGDTEQYF.

There are a few counts of this clonotype. This CDR3 is CASSFLQAYNEQFF. The CDR3 DNA reads TGTGCCAGCAGTTTTCTACAGGCCTACAATGAGCAGTTCTTC. The V gene is TRBV27, the J gene TRBJ2-1, with a weak D call TRBD1 (5 bases). Trimming pared 3 bases from V and 2 bases from J, leaving 8 bases between. Germline V gene data show CDR1 as MNHEY and CDR2 as SMNVEV (reference sequence). The CDR3 spans 14 residues.

This clonotype has more than one count but fewer than ten. V usage is TRBV12-3 or TRBV12-4 and J usage is TRBJ2-5, with D possibly being TRBD1 (7 bases). This CDR3 contains 14 residues. Deletions cut 7 bases from V and 4 bases from J, with 16 bases between. CDR3 nucleotides: TGTGCCAGCAAACGCCAGGGGGGAGGAGAGACCCAGTACTTC. Translated: CASKRQGGGETQYF.

The chain employs TRBV7-9 and TRBJ2-3, with unresolved D. The CDR3 is 12 amino acids. Germline V gene sequence: CDR1 SEHNR, CDR2 FQNEAQ (reference sequence). Trimming pared 5 bases from V and 14 bases from J, leaving 17 bases between. DNA of the CDR3: TGTGCCAGCAGCCTTGTCGAGTCGAGTCGGTATTTT. It is translated as CASSLVESSRYF. The variable domain in full, completed from reference TRBV7-9 and TRBJ2-3, reads DTGVSQNPRHKITKRGQNVTFRCDPISEHNRLYWYRQTLGQGPEFLTYFQNEAQLEKSRLLSDRFSAERPKGSFSTLEIQRTEQGDSAMYLCASSLVESSRYFGPGTRLTVL.

V is TRBV20-1 and J is TRBJ2-5; the match to TRBD1 covers 7 bases. The CDR3 contains 13 residues. V was clipped by 3 bases and J by 5 bases; unmatched bases: 6. Germline V CDR1 and CDR2: DFQATT, SNEGSKA (reference sequence). This CDR3 reads CSASYSQGETQYF. The CDR3 DNA sequence: TGCAGTGCTAGTTACTCACAGGGGGAGACCCAGTACTTC.